The rows below give T cell receptor beta chains drawn from one sample of a study of vaccination and CD4 T cells after COVID-19. TCRdb reprocessed the PCR reads via MiXCR and lists one record per CDR3 protein. Here the sample spans approximately 29,000 distinct CDR3 sequences, around 50% being singletons. Here the sequenced sample was CD4+ T cells from blood, taken about 7 months after SARS-CoV-2 vaccination. These receptor sequences come from a human donor who had recovered from COVID-19. Each CDR3 is given with its conserved first and last residue. Each record gives: J gene, clone size, V gene, D gene, CDR3 DNA, CDR3 protein. D genes are given only for firm matches. Expanded clones are given a class, and other clones once, few, many or no size at all.

J gene: TRBJ1-6; clone size: -; V gene: TRBV7-2; D gene: TRBD1; CDR3 DNA: TGTGCCAGCAGCTGGAAGGGGGCGCCGGATTCACCCCTCCACTTT; CDR3 protein: CASSWKGAPDSPLHF
J gene: TRBJ2-1; clone size: -; V gene: TRBV20-1; D gene: -; CDR3 DNA: TGCAGTGTCCTAGCCAGGGAGATGCCCTACAATGAGCAGTTCTTC; CDR3 protein: CSVLAREMPYNEQFF
J gene: TRBJ1-6; clone size: medium-sized; V gene: TRBV20-1; D gene: -; CDR3 DNA: TGCAGTGCTCTGACTCAATATAATTCACCCCTCCACTTT; CDR3 protein: CSALTQYNSPLHF
J gene: TRBJ1-1; clone size: few; V gene: TRBV20-1; D gene: -; CDR3 DNA: TGCAGTGCTGGGGGGCCGGGGGGGGCGGGCACTGAAGCTTTCTTT; CDR3 protein: CSAGGPGGAGTEAFF
J gene: TRBJ2-7; clone size: -; V gene: TRBV28; D gene: TRBD2; CDR3 DNA: TGTGCCAGCAGATCTATGACAGGAAGACTAGCGGAAACCTACGAGCAGTACTTC; CDR3 protein: CASRSMTGRLAETYEQYF
J gene: TRBJ1-6; clone size: -; V gene: TRBV9; D gene: TRBD1; CDR3 DNA: TGTGCCAGCAGCACCCGGGACAGGGGCTCACCCCTCCACTTT; CDR3 protein: CASSTRDRGSPLHF
J gene: TRBJ2-3; clone size: -; V gene: TRBV10-3; D gene: TRBD1; CDR3 DNA: TGTGCCACAAAGCGGGACAGGGTATCAGATACGCAGTATTTT; CDR3 protein: CATKRDRVSDTQYF
J gene: TRBJ1-5; clone size: few; V gene: TRBV24-1; D gene: -; CDR3 DNA: TGTGCCACCAGTGATCCGAGGGGCGATCAGCCCCAGCATTTT; CDR3 protein: CATSDPRGDQPQHF
J gene: TRBJ1-6; clone size: -; V gene: TRBV7-9; D gene: -; CDR3 DNA: TGTGCCAGCAGCCCTCTCGACATCTATAATTCACCCCTCCACTTT; CDR3 protein: CASSPLDIYNSPLHF
J gene: TRBJ2-1; clone size: few; V gene: TRBV20-1; D gene: TRBD2; CDR3 DNA: TGCAGTGCTAACGTAGCGGGAACCTCCTACAATGAGCAGTTCTTC; CDR3 protein: CSANVAGTSYNEQFF
J gene: TRBJ2-3; clone size: few; V gene: TRBV7-2; D gene: TRBD2; CDR3 DNA: TGTGCCAGCAGCTCGGGACTAGCGGGAGGCGATACGCAGTATTTT; CDR3 protein: CASSSGLAGGDTQYF
J gene: TRBJ1-2; clone size: -; V gene: TRBV18; D gene: -; CDR3 DNA: TGTGCCAGCTCACCTGGGCGGGTCATGGGAACCTATGGCTACACCTTC; CDR3 protein: CASSPGRVMGTYGYTF
J gene: TRBJ2-3; clone size: -; V gene: TRBV2; D gene: -; CDR3 DNA: TGTGCCAGCAGTGAAATAGGTGATACGCAGTATTTT; CDR3 protein: CASSEIGDTQYF
J gene: TRBJ1-2; clone size: -; V gene: TRBV28; D gene: -; CDR3 DNA: TGTGCCAGCAGCTTTACAGGGTCGGGGCATGGCTACACCTTC; CDR3 protein: CASSFTGSGHGYTF
J gene: TRBJ2-5; clone size: -; V gene: TRBV6-1; D gene: TRBD2; CDR3 DNA: TGTGCCAGCGAGCGGGAGAGGGAGACCCAGTACTTC; CDR3 protein: CASERERETQYF
J gene: TRBJ1-2; clone size: medium-sized; V gene: TRBV6-1; D gene: TRBD1; CDR3 DNA: TGTGCCAGCAGCCGTCCCGGGACAGGGGACGGCTATGGCTACACCTTC; CDR3 protein: CASSRPGTGDGYGYTF
J gene: TRBJ1-2; clone size: few; V gene: TRBV20-1; D gene: -; CDR3 DNA: TGCAGTGCCGCCGGGACCGGCTATGGCTACACCTTC; CDR3 protein: CSAAGTGYGYTF
J gene: TRBJ1-1; clone size: medium-sized; V gene: TRBV6-5; D gene: TRBD1; CDR3 DNA: TGTGCCAGCAGTTACGACAGGGCAGGCACTGAAGCTTTCTTT; CDR3 protein: CASSYDRAGTEAFF
J gene: TRBJ1-2; clone size: few; V gene: TRBV19; D gene: -; CDR3 DNA: TGTGCCAGTAGTATGCTGGACCCGAAGGGCGGCTACACCTTC; CDR3 protein: CASSMLDPKGGYTF
J gene: TRBJ2-1; clone size: -; V gene: TRBV28; D gene: TRBD2; CDR3 DNA: TGTGCCAGCAGGCTAGCGGGAGAGTCTAATGAGCAGTTCTTC; CDR3 protein: CASRLAGESNEQFF
J gene: TRBJ2-7; clone size: -; V gene: TRBV24-1; D gene: -; CDR3 DNA: TGTGCCACCAGTGATCCCGGGGTTAAGGAGCAGTACTTC; CDR3 protein: CATSDPGVKEQYF
J gene: TRBJ2-5; clone size: -; V gene: TRBV6-5; D gene: TRBD2; CDR3 DNA: TGTGCCAGCAGTTACGCGCTGACTAGCGGGAGCCGAGGTAGTATTGAGGGTCAAGAGACCCAGTACTTC; CDR3 protein: CASSYALTSGSRGSIEGQETQYF
J gene: TRBJ2-5; clone size: few; V gene: TRBV19; D gene: -; CDR3 DNA: TGTGCCAGTAGTATAAGGCCAGGGTACCAAGAGACCCAGTACTTC; CDR3 protein: CASSIRPGYQETQYF
J gene: TRBJ2-7; clone size: -; V gene: TRBV27; D gene: -; CDR3 DNA: TGTGCCAGCAGTTTTGGTAACTACTACGAGCAGTACTTC; CDR3 protein: CASSFGNYYEQYF
J gene: TRBJ1-1; clone size: once; V gene: TRBV28; D gene: -; CDR3 DNA: TGTGCCAGCAGTTGGGGGCGAGAGGGCTCCTGGGGCACTGAAGCTTTCTTT; CDR3 protein: CASSWGREGSWGTEAFF
J gene: TRBJ1-5; clone size: -; V gene: TRBV21-1; D gene: -; CDR3 DNA: TGTGCCAGCCCTGCTCGCGCAGCGACCAATAGCAATCAGCCCCAGCATTTT; CDR3 protein: CASPARAATNSNQPQHF
J gene: TRBJ2-3; clone size: -; V gene: TRBV7-9; D gene: -; CDR3 DNA: TGTGCCAGCACCCCCTGGCCAGATACGCAGTATTTT; CDR3 protein: CASTPWPDTQYF
J gene: TRBJ2-5; clone size: -; V gene: TRBV7-6; D gene: TRBD2; CDR3 DNA: TGTGCTAGCAGACGCCCATGGGATGTGGGTCAGGACACCATAGCGGGGACACAAGAGACCCAGTACTTC; CDR3 protein: CASRRPWDVGQDTIAGTQETQYF
J gene: TRBJ2-5; clone size: few; V gene: TRBV28; D gene: -; CDR3 DNA: TGTGCCAGCAGTTCCCCTGGGGGAATAAGGCGGGAGACCCAGTACTTC; CDR3 protein: CASSSPGGIRRETQYF
J gene: TRBJ1-5; clone size: -; V gene: TRBV15; D gene: -; CDR3 DNA: TGTGCCACCAGCAGCCTTGGATCAAATCAGCCCCAGCATTTT; CDR3 protein: CATSSLGSNQPQHF
J gene: TRBJ2-1; clone size: -; V gene: TRBV2; D gene: -; CDR3 DNA: TGTGCCAGCGGGGATTTAATCTACAATGAGCAGTTCTTC; CDR3 protein: CASGDLIYNEQFF
J gene: TRBJ2-7; clone size: -; V gene: TRBV28; D gene: TRBD1; CDR3 DNA: TGTGCCAGCAGTTTCCCCACCCAGGGACAGCAGAGGAATTACTACGAGCAGTACTTC; CDR3 protein: CASSFPTQGQQRNYYEQYF
J gene: TRBJ1-6; clone size: -; V gene: TRBV7-6; D gene: -; CDR3 DNA: TGTGCCAGCAGCTTAGTCGGGGCAAGAGATAATTCACCCCTCCACTTT; CDR3 protein: CASSLVGARDNSPLHF
J gene: TRBJ2-3; clone size: -; V gene: TRBV7-9; D gene: -; CDR3 DNA: TGTGCCAGCAGCTTAGGAGCGGGCACAGATACGCAGTATTTT; CDR3 protein: CASSLGAGTDTQYF
J gene: TRBJ2-7; clone size: few; V gene: TRBV24-1; D gene: -; CDR3 DNA: TGTGCCACCAGTGAAGCGGACTCCTACGAGCAGTACTTC; CDR3 protein: CATSEADSYEQYF
J gene: TRBJ1-5; clone size: -; V gene: TRBV20-1; D gene: -; CDR3 DNA: TGCAGTGCCAAAAGGGGAGGGAATAGTCAGCCCCAGCATTTT; CDR3 protein: CSAKRGGNSQPQHF
J gene: TRBJ1-2; clone size: few; V gene: TRBV28; D gene: TRBD1; CDR3 DNA: TGTGCCAGCAGTATTGAAGGGGGCACCTATGGCTACACCTTC; CDR3 protein: CASSIEGGTYGYTF
J gene: TRBJ2-7; clone size: -; V gene: TRBV19; D gene: -; CDR3 DNA: TGTGCCAGTAGTATTTTCTCGGGAACGACCTACGAGCAGTACTTC; CDR3 protein: CASSIFSGTTYEQYF
J gene: TRBJ2-3; clone size: once; V gene: TRBV4-1; D gene: -; CDR3 DNA: TGCGCCAGCAGCCAAGTACAGGATTCAGATACGCAGTATTTT; CDR3 protein: CASSQVQDSDTQYF
J gene: TRBJ1-2; clone size: few; V gene: TRBV7-9; D gene: -; CDR3 DNA: TGTGCCAGCAGCTTAGGGGGGGAGTATGGCTACACCTTC; CDR3 protein: CASSLGGEYGYTF
J gene: TRBJ2-2; clone size: few; V gene: TRBV6-1; D gene: -; CDR3 DNA: TGTGCCAGCAGTCCCGGGACGCCGTACACCGGGGAGCTGTTTTTT; CDR3 protein: CASSPGTPYTGELFF